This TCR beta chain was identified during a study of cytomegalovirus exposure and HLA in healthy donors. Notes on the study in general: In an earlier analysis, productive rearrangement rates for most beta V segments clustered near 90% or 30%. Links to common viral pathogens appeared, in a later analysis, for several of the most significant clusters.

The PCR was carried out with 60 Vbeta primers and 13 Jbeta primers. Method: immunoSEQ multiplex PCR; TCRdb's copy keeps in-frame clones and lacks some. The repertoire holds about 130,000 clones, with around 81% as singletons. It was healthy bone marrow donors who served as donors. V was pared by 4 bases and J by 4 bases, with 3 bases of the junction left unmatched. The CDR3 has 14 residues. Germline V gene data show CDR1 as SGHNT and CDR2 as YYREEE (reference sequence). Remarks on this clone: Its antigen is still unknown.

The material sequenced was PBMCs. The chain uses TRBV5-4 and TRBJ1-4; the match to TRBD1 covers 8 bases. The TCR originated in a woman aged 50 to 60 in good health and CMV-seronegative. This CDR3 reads CASSRTGYNEKLFF. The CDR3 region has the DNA TGTGCCAGCAGCCGGACAGGGTATAATGAAAAACTGTTTTTT.